Below, one T cell receptor beta chain is given with its context. Other DNA sequences in this specimen translate into the identical CDR3. The source of the sample is a study of T cell responses to AZD1222 COVID-19 vaccine. Looked up from germline, CDR1 is MNHEY and CDR2 is SMNVEV (reference sequence). CDR3 size: 15 residues. Trimming removed 2 bases from V and 6 bases from J, with 13 bases in between. TCRdb's copy holds only in-frame clones and misses some; the assay was immunoSEQ multiplex PCR. The sample has about 260,000 clones, just over 90% seen once. The TCR sequence derives from an adult in good health. The rearrangement uses TRBV27 and TRBJ2-2, with D perhaps matching TRBD1 or TRBD2 (5 bases each). The material was peripheral blood, obtained on day 0 of AZD1222 vaccination. DNA of the CDR3: TGTGCCAGCAGTTTAAACCGGGACGCTTCCGGGGAGCTGTTTTTT. This codes for CASSLNRDASGELFF.